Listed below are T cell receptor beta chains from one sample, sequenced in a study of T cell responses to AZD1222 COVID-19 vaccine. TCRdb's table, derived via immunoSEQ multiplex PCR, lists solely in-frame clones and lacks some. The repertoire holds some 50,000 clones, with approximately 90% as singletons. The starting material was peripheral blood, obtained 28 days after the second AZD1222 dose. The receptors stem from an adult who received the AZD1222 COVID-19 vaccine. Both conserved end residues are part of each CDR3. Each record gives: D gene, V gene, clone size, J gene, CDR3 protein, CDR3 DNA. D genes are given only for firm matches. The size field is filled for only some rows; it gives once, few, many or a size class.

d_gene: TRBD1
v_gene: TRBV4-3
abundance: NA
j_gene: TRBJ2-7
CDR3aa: CASSLGTVYSYEQYF
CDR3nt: TGCGCCAGCAGCCTGGGGACAGTCTATTCCTACGAGCAGTACTTC

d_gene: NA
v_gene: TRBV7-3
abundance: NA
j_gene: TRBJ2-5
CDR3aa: CASSLTGRRAAETQYF
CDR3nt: TGTGCCAGCAGCTTAACCGGGAGAAGGGCCGCGGAGACCCAGTACTTC

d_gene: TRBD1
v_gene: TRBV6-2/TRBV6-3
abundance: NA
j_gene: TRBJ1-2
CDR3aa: CASSPGQTNYGYTF
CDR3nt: TGTGCCAGCAGTCCGGGACAGACTAACTATGGCTACACCTTC

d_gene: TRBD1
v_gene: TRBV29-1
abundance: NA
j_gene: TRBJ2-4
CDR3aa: CSVEGPGQKNIQYF
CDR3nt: TGCAGCGTTGAGGGACCGGGACAGAAAAACATTCAGTACTTC

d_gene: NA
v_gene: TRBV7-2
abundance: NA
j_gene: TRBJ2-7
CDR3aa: CASSKGANYEQYF
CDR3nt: TGTGCCAGCAGCAAAGGAGCAAACTACGAGCAGTACTTC

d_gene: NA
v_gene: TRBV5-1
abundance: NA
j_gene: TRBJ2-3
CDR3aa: CASSSLASGVGDTQYF
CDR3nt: TGCGCCAGCAGCTCCCTCGCGTCGGGAGTGGGAGATACGCAGTATTTT

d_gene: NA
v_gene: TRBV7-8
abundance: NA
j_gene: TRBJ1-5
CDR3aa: CASSLVGSYNQPQHF
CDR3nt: TGTGCCAGCAGCTTAGTGGGGTCCTACAATCAGCCCCAGCATTTT

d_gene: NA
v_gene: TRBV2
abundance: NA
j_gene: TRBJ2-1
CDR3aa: CASSTDSSSYNEQFF
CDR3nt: TGTGCCAGCAGTACGGACTCTTCCTCCTACAATGAGCAGTTCTTC

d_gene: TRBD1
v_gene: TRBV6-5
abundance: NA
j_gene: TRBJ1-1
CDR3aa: CASSYFGTGSTEAFF
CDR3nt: TGTGCCAGCAGTTACTTCGGGACAGGGTCGACTGAAGCTTTCTTT

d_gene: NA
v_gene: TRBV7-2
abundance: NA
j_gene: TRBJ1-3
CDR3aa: CASSDGRGLGNTIYF
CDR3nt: TGTGCCAGCAGCGACGGTCGGGGGCTTGGAAACACCATATATTTT

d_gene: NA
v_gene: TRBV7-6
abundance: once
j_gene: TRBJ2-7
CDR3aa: CASSPTVPGLPNSYEQYF
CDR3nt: TGTGCCAGCAGCCCGACCGTCCCGGGGCTACCGAACTCCTACGAGCAGTACTTC

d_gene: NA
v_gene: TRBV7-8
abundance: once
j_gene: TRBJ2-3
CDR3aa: CASTRPGESTDTQYF
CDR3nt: TGTGCCAGCACCCGCCCGGGAGAAAGCACAGATACGCAGTATTTT

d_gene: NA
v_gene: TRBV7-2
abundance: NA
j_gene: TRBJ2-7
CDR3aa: CASSLVVGRASYEQYF
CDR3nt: TGTGCCAGCAGCTTAGTAGTCGGCAGGGCTTCCTACGAGCAGTACTTC

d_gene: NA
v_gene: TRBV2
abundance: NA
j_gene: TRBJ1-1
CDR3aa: CASSVGRVRDTEAFF
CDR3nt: TGTGCCAGCAGTGTAGGGAGGGTACGGGACACTGAAGCTTTCTTT

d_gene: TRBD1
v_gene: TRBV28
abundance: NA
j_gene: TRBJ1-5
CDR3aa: CASSPPGQGFKEDQPQHF
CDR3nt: TGTGCCAGCAGCCCTCCAGGACAGGGGTTTAAAGAGGATCAGCCCCAGCATTTT

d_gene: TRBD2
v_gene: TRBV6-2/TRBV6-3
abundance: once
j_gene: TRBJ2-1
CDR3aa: CASSLGLAIDEQFF
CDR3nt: TGTGCCAGCAGCCTGGGACTAGCAATCGATGAGCAGTTCTTC

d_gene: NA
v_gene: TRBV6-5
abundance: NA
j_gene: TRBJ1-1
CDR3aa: CASSSGGWTEAFF
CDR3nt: TGTGCCAGCAGCTCGGGGGGTTGGACTGAAGCTTTCTTT

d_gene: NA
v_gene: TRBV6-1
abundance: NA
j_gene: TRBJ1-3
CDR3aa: CASSDQGQAGNTIYF
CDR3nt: TGTGCCAGCAGTGATCAGGGTCAAGCTGGAAACACCATATATTTT

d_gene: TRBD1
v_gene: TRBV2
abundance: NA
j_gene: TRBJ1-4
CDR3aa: CASSGQGGYDEKLFF
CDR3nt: TGTGCCAGCAGCGGACAGGGAGGATACGATGAAAAACTGTTTTTT

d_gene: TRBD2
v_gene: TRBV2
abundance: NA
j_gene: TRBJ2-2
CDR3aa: CASSPGLAGWGTGELFF
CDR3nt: TGTGCCAGCAGTCCGGGACTAGCGGGATGGGGTACCGGGGAGCTGTTTTTT

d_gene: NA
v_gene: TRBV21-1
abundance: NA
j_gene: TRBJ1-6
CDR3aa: CASTKDRSPLHF
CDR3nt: TGTGCCAGCACCAAGGACAGATCACCCCTCCACTTT

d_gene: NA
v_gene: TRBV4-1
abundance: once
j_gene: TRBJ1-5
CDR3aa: CASSQISTGRQPQHF
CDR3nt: TGCGCCAGCAGCCAGATTTCAACAGGGAGGCAGCCCCAGCATTTT

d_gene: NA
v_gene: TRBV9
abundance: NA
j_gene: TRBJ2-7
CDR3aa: CASSVGGFSYEQYF
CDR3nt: TGTGCCAGCAGCGTAGGTGGGTTCTCCTACGAGCAGTACTTC

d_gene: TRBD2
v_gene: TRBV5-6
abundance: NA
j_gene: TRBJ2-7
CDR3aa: CASSLKVWVAGSYEQYF
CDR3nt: TGTGCCAGCAGCTTGAAGGTTTGGGTAGCGGGGTCCTACGAGCAGTACTTC

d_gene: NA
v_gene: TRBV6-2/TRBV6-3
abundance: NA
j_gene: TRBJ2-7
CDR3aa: CASSYPPARPPYEQYF
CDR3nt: TGTGCCAGCAGTTACCCCCCGGCTAGGCCCCCCTACGAGCAGTACTTC

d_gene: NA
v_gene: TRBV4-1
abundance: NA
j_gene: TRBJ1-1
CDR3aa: CASSGRTVNTEAFF
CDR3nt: TGCGCCAGCAGCGGACGGACGGTGAACACTGAAGCTTTCTTT

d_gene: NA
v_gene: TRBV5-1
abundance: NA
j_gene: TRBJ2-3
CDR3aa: CASSWGTDTQYF
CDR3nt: TGCGCCAGCAGCTGGGGGACAGATACGCAGTATTTT

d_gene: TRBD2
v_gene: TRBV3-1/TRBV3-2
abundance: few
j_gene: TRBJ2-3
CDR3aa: CASSQAGGLVDTQYF
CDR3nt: TGTGCCAGCAGCCAAGCTGGCGGACTAGTGGATACGCAGTATTTT

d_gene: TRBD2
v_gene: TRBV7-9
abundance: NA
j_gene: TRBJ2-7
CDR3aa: CASSFTSGYEQYF
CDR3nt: TGTGCCAGCAGCTTCACTAGCGGATACGAGCAGTACTTC

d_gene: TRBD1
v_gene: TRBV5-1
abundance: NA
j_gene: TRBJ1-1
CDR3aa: CASSTYRNRGMAMNTEAFF
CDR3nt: TGCGCCAGCAGCACCTATCGTAACAGGGGGATGGCCATGAACACTGAAGCTTTCTTT

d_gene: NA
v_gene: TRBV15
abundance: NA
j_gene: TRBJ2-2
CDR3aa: CATTGADMGFWNTGELFF
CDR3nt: TGTGCCACCACGGGGGCCGATATGGGCTTCTGGAACACCGGGGAGCTGTTTTTT

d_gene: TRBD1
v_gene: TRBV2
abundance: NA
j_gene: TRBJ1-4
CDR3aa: CASTGTGNEKLFF
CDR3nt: TGTGCCAGTACCGGGACAGGGAATGAAAAACTGTTTTTT

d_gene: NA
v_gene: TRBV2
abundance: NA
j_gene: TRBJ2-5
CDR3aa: CASQEDKGTQYF
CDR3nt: TGTGCCAGCCAAGAGGACAAAGGGACCCAGTACTTC

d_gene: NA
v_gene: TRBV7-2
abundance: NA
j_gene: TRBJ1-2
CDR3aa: CASVKGFDDRYTF
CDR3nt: TGTGCCAGCGTCAAAGGCTTCGATGATCGCTACACCTTC

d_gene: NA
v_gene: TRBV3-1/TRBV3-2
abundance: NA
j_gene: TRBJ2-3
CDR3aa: CASSQDPQRTQYF
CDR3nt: TGTGCCAGCAGCCAAGATCCCCAGCGGACGCAGTATTTT

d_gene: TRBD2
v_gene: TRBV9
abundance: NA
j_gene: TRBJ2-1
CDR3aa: CASRGSGSDYNEQFF
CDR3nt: TGTGCCAGCAGAGGAAGCGGGAGCGACTACAATGAGCAGTTCTTC